This T cell receptor (beta chain) comes out of a study of identical twins. The germline V and J ends were trimmed by 8 bases and 0 bases, with 14 bases remaining between them. This CDR3 region has 14 residues. Germline CDR1 reads DFQATT; CDR2 reads SNEGSKA (reference sequence). Template switching (which added a universal primer site) was used, and cDNA carried unique molecular identifiers. Via MiXCR, TCRdb re-called the 5' RACE reads, giving one row per CDR3 protein. The sample contains roughly 1,500,000 distinct CDR3 sequences, roughly a third of which appear only once. The TCR was taken from a newborn girl in good health. Sequencing input: cord blood. The V call is TRBV20-1, the J call TRBJ1-5; tentatively, D is TRBD1 (5 bases). Here the CDR3 reads CSSGTVNSNQPQHF. Written as DNA, the CDR3 is TGCAGTTCCGGGACGGTCAATAGCAATCAGCCCCAGCATTTT.